This paragraph covers one T cell receptor (beta chain) sequence. What it binds is unknown. This record comes from a study of T cell responses to AZD1222 COVID-19 vaccine. Study-wide background: Investigators merged groups given second doses at roughly 4 or roughly 12 weeks.

Repertoires were generated with immunoSEQ multiplex PCR, while TCRdb's copy carries only in-frame clones and drops some. The table has more than 85,000 clones, about four fifths seen once. Germline CDR1 is LNHDA and CDR2 is SQIVND (reference sequence). V was trimmed by 5 bases and J by 4 bases, leaving 18 bases between them. The CDR3 sequence is 15 residues long. Study-level points and caveats: Donors were chiefly white British, with a greater number of females, and clonal diversity was perhaps underestimated. Spike-wide coverage was observed for vaccine-associated CD4 TCRs, with dominant responses at 160-218 and 743-854. In all cases, repertoires were sampled only after the peak T cell response.

The rearrangement links TRBV19 to TRBJ2-7, with D perhaps given as TRBD1 or TRBD2 (6 bases each). This clonotype was sampled from an adult in good health. Sequences were derived from peripheral blood, sampled on day 0 of AZD1222 vaccination. The DNA for the CDR3 is TGTGCCAGTAGTGAGTATTGGGGGGCGATGTACGAGCAGTACTTC. Translating it yields CASSEYWGAMYEQYF.